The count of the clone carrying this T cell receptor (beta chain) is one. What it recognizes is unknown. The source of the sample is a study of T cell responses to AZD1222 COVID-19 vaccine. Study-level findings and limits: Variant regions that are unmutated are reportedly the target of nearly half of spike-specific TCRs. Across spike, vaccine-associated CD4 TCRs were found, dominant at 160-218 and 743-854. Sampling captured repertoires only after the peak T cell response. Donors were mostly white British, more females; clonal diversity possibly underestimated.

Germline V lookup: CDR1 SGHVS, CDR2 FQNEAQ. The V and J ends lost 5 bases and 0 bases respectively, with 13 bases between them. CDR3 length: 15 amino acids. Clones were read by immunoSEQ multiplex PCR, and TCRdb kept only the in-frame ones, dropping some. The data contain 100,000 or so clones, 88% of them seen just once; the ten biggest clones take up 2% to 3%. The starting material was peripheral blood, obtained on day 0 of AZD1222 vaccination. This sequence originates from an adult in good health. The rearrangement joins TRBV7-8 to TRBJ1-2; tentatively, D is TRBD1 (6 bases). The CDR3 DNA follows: TGTGCCAGCAGCCGGGACAAACCCTCTAACTATGGCTACACCTTC. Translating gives CASSRDKPSNYGYTF.